This T cell receptor (beta chain) came from a study of OX40 agonist ivuxolimab in advanced cancers. Study overall: With ivuxolimab, an agonistic anti-OX40 (CD134) antibody, patients were treated. Partial responses were achieved by three patients, of whom one had hepatocellular carcinoma and two had cutaneous melanoma. The study's findings and limits: Among expanded peripheral T cells, antigen specificity went undetermined.

Excluded were patients having autoimmune disease history or systemic immunosuppression. The CDR3 sequence is 14 residues long. A note on this clone: Its antigen is unidentified.

TCRdb keeps only in-frame clones here, not all; method: immunoSEQ multiplex PCR. The sample shows about 15,000 clones, 70% to 90% of them seen only once. The input for sequencing was CD4+ or CD8+ T cells sorted from blood, taken in a trial of the OX40 agonist ivuxolimab. This rearrangement joins TRBV21-1 to TRBJ2-7; no check of the table's D call, TRBD2, against the DNA was made. TRBV21-1 constitutes a pseudogene. The sequence was collected from an adult with an advanced solid tumor such as melanoma, head and neck, liver or kidney cancer. CDR3 in amino acids: CASSCSYTSYEQYF. DNA of the CDR3: TGTGCCAGCAGCTGTAGCTACACCAGCTACGAGCAGTACTTC.